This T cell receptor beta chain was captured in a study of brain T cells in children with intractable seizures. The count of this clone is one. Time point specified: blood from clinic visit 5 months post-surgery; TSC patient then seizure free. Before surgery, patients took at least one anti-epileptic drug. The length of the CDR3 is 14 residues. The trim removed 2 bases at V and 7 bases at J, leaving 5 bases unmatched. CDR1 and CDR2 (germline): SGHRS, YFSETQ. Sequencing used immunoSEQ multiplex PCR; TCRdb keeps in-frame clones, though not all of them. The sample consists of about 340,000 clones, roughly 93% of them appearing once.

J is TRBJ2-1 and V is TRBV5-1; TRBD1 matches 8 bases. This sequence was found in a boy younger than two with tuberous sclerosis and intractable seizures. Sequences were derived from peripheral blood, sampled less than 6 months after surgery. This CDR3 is CASSLGDRGNEQFF. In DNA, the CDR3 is TGCGCCAGCAGCTTAGGAGACAGGGGAAATGAGCAGTTCTTC. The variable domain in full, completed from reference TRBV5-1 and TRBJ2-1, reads KAGVTQTPRYLIKTRGQQVTLSCSPISGHRSVSWYQQTPGQGLQFLFEYFSETQRNKGNFPGRFSGRQFSNSRSEMNVSTLELGDSALYLCASSLGDRGNEQFFGPGTRLTVL.